Below are 6 T cell receptor beta chains sequenced from a single sample in a study of T-cell reconstitution after alpha-beta-depleted transplantation in children. Construction of the TCRbeta library involved unique molecular identifiers. TCRdb independently ran MiXCR on the PCR reads; one entry per CDR3 protein. The data contain a few hundred thousand distinct CDR3 sequences, approximately 11% of them singletons. Sequenced here: PBMCs, sampled before TCRalphabeta/CD19-depleted stem cell transplant. These receptors all stem from a child younger than two with acute myeloid leukemia, due to receive a stem cell transplant.

This clonotype has at least ten counts. The chain links TRBV5-1 to TRBJ2-7; D is uncertain. CDR1 and CDR2 (germline): SGHRS, YFSETQ. The CDR3 totals 12 residues. Between the trimmed V and J ends, which lost 0 bases and 2 bases, there was a span of 3 bases. The CDR3 region is CASSLDTYEQYF. The DNA of the CDR3 is TGCGCCAGCAGCTTGGACACCTACGAGCAGTACTTC.

This clonotype showed up many times. The CDR3 bases are TGTGCCAGCAGCTTGGACTGGAATGAGCAGTTCTTC. Its translation is CASSLDWNEQFF. This rearrangement joins TRBV5-5 to TRBJ2-1; D is ambiguous. This CDR3 contains 12 residues. Germline CDR1 is SGHKS and CDR2 is YYEKEE (reference sequence). Trimming shortened V by 0 bases and J by 7 bases, and 5 bases separated the two germline ends.

This clonotype was seen repeatedly, ten times or more. This sequence joins TRBV20-1 and TRBJ2-5; 7 nucleotides align to TRBD1. Germline V gene sequence: CDR1 DFQATT, CDR2 SNEGSKA (reference sequence). This CDR3 has 15 residues. Trimming removed 6 bases from V and 1 base from J; junction bases left unmatched: 11. CDR3 nucleotides: TGCAGTGCCCGGGACAGCCAATCGATCCAAGAGACCCAGTACTTC. It is translated as CSARDSQSIQETQYF.

In this sample, this clonotype turned up many times. The chain employs TRBV4-1 and TRBJ2-2, with D possibly being TRBD2 (5 bases). CDR1 is MGHRA, CDR2 YSYEKL, per germline. V lost 1 base, J lost 5 bases, and 14 bases lay in between. This CDR3 is built from 16 residues. The CDR3 DNA sequence: TGCGCCAGCAGCCAAGTCGTGGGAGTTAGGACCGGGGAGCTGTTTTTT. Its protein is CASSQVVGVRTGELFF.

This clonotype turned up a few times. The chain is built from TRBV6-1 and TRBJ2-1; D could derive from TRBD1 or TRBD2 (5 bases each). Per germline, CDR1 MNHNS and CDR2 SASEGT. The CDR3 sequence is 17 residues long. The V end was cut by 4 bases, the J end by 4 bases, with 20 bases between. In DNA form, the CDR3 reads TGTGCCAGCAGTGGACGCCTGAGGGGCGAGGCATACAATGAGCAGTTCTTC. Translation: CASSGRLRGEAYNEQFF.

The table lists this clonotype with many counts. This chain links TRBV5-4 with TRBJ2-7; 9 nucleotides match TRBD2. Germline CDR1 SGHNT, CDR2 YYREEE (reference sequence). The CDR3 is made up of 15 amino acids. Trimming removed 0 bases from V and 5 bases from J; junction bases left unmatched: 6. CDR3 in DNA: TGTGCCAGCAGCTTGGAAGTGGGACTAGCCAACGAGCAGTACTTC. Translation gives CASSLEVGLANEQYF.